A single sample is the source of the 8 T cell receptor beta chains below, sequenced in a study of T cell repertoires in cytomegalovirus infection. Their antigens are not known. TCRdb passed the reads through MiXCR, listing each CDR3 protein once. The table records about 830,000 distinct CDR3 sequences, about 30% of them present only once. Here the sequenced sample was cultured CD8+ T cells from PBMCs, taken from culture after CMV antigen stimulation. The receptors derive from a human donor in good health (CMV status not recorded). Some clones in this sample may be carry-over from other donors' samples.

This clonotype was counted many times. V is TRBV7-9 and J is TRBJ1-1; D is uncertain. The CDR3 loop spans 13 amino acids. The germline V and J ends were trimmed by 5 bases and 0 bases, with 7 bases remaining between them. Germline V gives CDR1 SEHNR, CDR2 FQNEAQ (reference sequence). The CDR3 here is CASSGNMNTEAFF. The CDR3 nucleotides read TGTGCCAGCAGCGGGAACATGAACACTGAAGCTTTCTTT.

The V gene is TRBV24-1, the J gene TRBJ2-1, with TRBD2 as a possible D gene (6 bases). The V gene's germline CDR1 is KGHDR and CDR2 SFDVKD. With 7 bases removed from V and 6 bases from J, the gap between germline ends came to 15 bases. The CDR3 runs to 14 residues. In nucleotides, the CDR3 is TGTGCCACCAGCCAGGGACGGGAGTCCAATGAGCAGTTCTTC. Its protein product is CATSQGRESNEQFF.

This clonotype was seen a few times. The chain combines TRBV2 with TRBJ2-7; D is unclear. The germline V gene has CDR1 SNHLY and CDR2 FYNNEI. There are 12 residues in the CDR3. Trimming removed 7 bases from V and 0 bases from J, with 7 bases in between. The CDR3 nucleotides read TGTGCCAGCACCGGTTCCTCCTACGAGCAGTACTTC. It translates to CASTGSSYEQYF.

A few counts support this clonotype. The chain has TRBV10-3 and TRBJ2-3; 14 bases are shared with TRBD2. In germline, CDR1 is ENHRY, CDR2 SYGVKD. This CDR3 is built from 16 residues. After removal of 9 bases from V and 6 bases from J, the junction contained 11 bases not matched to a gene. In DNA, the CDR3 is TGTGCCATTCGACTAGCGGGGGGGCCGTATGGGGATACGCAGTATTTT. Protein sequence: CAIRLAGGPYGDTQYF.

This clonotype has more than one count but fewer than ten. The chain recombines TRBV28 with TRBJ1-5; D is unclear. V was trimmed by 1 base and J by 5 bases, leaving 9 bases between them. The germline V gene has CDR1 MDHEN and CDR2 SYDVKM. The CDR3 runs 14 residues. The CDR3 protein is CASSLLGNDQPQHF. The CDR3 DNA follows: TGTGCCAGCAGTTTATTGGGGAACGATCAGCCCCAGCATTTT.

This rearrangement joins TRBV4-1 to TRBJ2-7, with TRBD2 as a possible D gene (6 bases). CDR3 size: 14 residues. Germline values: CDR1 MGHRA, CDR2 YSYEKL. Trimming removed 1 base at V and 4 bases at J, with 11 bases between. CDR3 sequence: CASSQAAGNYEQYF. The CDR3, as DNA: TGCGCCAGCAGCCAAGCCGCGGGGAATTACGAGCAGTACTTC.

Worth noting for this clonotype: A read error may produce the germline difference seen at one junction end. V gene TRBV12-3 or TRBV12-4 combines with J gene TRBJ2-3, with TRBD2 identical over 9 bases. The CDR3 length is 19 residues. In DNA, the CDR3 is TGTGTCAGCAACACTTTACGGGCGGGGGGGCTCCAATCCACAGATACGCAGTATTTT. Translated: CVSNTLRAGGLQSTDTQYF.

Points on this clonotype: This may stem from a read error, because a much larger clone lies one nucleotide away. CDR3 nucleotides: TGTGCCAGCAGACCGGGACCGCAAGAGACCCAGTACTTC. Translating it yields CASRPGPQETQYF. V gene TRBV7-2 combines with J gene TRBJ2-5; D tentatively fits TRBD1 or TRBD2 (5 bases each). Per germline, CDR1 SGHTA and CDR2 FQGNSA. This CDR3 contains 13 residues. The V gene lost 6 bases and the J gene lost 2 bases, with 10 bases spanning the gap.